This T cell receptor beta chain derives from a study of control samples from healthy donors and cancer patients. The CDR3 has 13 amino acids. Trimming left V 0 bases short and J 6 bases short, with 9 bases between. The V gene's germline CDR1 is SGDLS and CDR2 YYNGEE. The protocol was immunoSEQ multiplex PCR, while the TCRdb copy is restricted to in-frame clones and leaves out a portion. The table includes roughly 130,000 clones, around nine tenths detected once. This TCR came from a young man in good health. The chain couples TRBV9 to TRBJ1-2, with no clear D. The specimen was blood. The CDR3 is CASSVDGEDGYTF. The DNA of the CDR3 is TGTGCCAGCAGCGTAGACGGGGAAGATGGCTACACCTTC.